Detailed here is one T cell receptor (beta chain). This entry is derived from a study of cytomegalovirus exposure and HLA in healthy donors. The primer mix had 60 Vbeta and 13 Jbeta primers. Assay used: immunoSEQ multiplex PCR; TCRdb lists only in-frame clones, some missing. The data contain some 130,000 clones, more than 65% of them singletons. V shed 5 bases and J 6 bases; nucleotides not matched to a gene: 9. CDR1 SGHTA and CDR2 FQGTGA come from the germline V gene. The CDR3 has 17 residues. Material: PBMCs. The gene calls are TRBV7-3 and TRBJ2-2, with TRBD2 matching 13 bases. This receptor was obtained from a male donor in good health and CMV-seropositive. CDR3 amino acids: CASSQSGLAGNAGELFF. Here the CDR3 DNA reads TGTGCCAGCAGCCAATCGGGACTAGCGGGAAACGCCGGGGAGCTGTTTTTT.